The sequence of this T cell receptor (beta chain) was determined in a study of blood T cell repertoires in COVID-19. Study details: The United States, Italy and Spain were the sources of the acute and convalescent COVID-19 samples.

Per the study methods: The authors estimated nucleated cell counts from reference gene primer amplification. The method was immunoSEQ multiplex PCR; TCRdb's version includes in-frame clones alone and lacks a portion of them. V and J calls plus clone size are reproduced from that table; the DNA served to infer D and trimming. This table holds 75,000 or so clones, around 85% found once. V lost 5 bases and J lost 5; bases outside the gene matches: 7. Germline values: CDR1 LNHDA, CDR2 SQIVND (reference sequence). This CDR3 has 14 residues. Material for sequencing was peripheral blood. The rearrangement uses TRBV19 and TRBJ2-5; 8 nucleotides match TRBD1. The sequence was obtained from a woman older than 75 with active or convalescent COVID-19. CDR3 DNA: TGTGCCAGTAGTTCCCGGACAGGGCGGGAGACCCAGTACTTC. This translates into CASSSRTGRETQYF.